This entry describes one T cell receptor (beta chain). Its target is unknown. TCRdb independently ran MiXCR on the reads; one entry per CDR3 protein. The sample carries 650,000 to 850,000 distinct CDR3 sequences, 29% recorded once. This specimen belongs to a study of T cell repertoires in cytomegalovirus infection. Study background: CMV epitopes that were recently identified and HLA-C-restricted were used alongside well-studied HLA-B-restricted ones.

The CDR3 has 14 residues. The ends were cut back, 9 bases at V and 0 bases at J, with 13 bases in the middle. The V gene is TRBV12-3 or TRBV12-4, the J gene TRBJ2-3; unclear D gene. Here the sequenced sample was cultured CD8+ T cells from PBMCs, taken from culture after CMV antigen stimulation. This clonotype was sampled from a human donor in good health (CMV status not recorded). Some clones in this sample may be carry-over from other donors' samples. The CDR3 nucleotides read TGTGCCAGTTCAGTGGGCGCGAGCACAGATACGCAGTATTTT. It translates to CASSVGASTDTQYF.